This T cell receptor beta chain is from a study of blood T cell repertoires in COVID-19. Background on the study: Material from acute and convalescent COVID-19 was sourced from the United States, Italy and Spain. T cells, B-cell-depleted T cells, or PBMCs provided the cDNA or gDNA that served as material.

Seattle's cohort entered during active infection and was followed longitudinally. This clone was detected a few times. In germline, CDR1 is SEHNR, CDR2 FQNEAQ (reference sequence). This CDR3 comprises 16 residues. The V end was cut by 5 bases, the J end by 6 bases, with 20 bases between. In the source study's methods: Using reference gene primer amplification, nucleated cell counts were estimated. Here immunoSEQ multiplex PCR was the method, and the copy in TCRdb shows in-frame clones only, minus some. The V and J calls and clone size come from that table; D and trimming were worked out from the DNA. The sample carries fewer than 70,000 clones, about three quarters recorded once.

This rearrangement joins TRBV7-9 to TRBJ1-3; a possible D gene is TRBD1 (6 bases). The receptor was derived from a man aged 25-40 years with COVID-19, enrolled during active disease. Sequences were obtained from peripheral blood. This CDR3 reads CASSARSGERLNTIYF. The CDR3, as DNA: TGTGCCAGCAGCGCTAGATCAGGGGAACGACTAAACACCATATATTTT.